This T cell receptor (beta chain) was observed in a study of shared clonotypes between healthy human individuals. Findings and limits, study-wide: The small donor group covered limited genetic and exposure diversity.

Original processing notes: Filtering of immunoSEQ junctional sequences could not match full-length read filtering. Produced via immunoSEQ multiplex PCR; TCRdb's table is partial and in-frame only. V, J and clone size were drawn from that table, and D and trimming were deduced from the DNA. Counted here are fewer than 700,000 clones, around 78% occurring once; the ten biggest clones make up approximately 12%. To note about this clone: Its antigen is still unknown.

Germline loops: CDR1 SGHNT, CDR2 YYREEE (reference sequence). V was cut by 4 bases and J by 0 bases, with 18 bases left in between. The CDR3 runs 17 residues. This receptor was obtained from a woman aged 35 to 49 in good health. Some clones in this sample may be carry-over from other donors' samples. The chain combines TRBV5-4 with TRBJ2-3; maybe TRBD2 (6 bases). The sequenced sample was PBMCs. The DNA for the CDR3 is TGTGCCAGCAGCAGGTCCTTCTTCGGGGGTAGCACAGATACGCAGTATTTT. The encoded protein is CASSRSFFGGSTDTQYF. Drawing the rest from reference TRBV5-4 and TRBJ2-3, the complete variable domain is ETGVTQSPTHLIKTRGQQVTLRCSSQSGHNTVSWYQQALGQGPQFIFQYYREEENGRGNFPPRFSGLQFPNYSSELNVNALELDDSALYLCASSRSFFGGSTDTQYFGPGTRLTVL.